Sequencing of this TCR beta chain was carried out in a study of blood T cell repertoires in COVID-19. Data came from immunoSEQ multiplex PCR; TCRdb stores just in-frame clones and leaves some out. The sample lists approximately 200,000 clones; over 75% were seen once. Participants were aged about 18 to 90 years, lived in under 30 US areas, and enrolled virtually. Sequencing used PBMCs or T cells enriched from blood (not recorded which). The TCR comes from a man aged 35-49 years who had recovered from COVID-19.

CDR3 sequence reads: CASSRRRGRTSGANVLTF. The CDR3, as DNA: TGTGCCAGCAGCCGGAGGCGGGGCAGGACCTCTGGGGCCAACGTCCTGACTTTC. The J gene is TRBJ2-6, the V gene TRBV28, with D maybe TRBD2 (6 bases). V lost 6 bases and J 0 bases, leaving 18 bases between the germline ends. CDR1 is MDHEN, CDR2 SYDVKM, per germline. This CDR3 comprises 18 residues.